The following is a T cell receptor (beta chain) sequence with its context. The entry originates in a study of blood T cell repertoires in COVID-19. Study in general: Spain, Italy and the United States supplied samples that represented acute and convalescent COVID-19.

Original handling: Amplifying reference gene primers gave estimates of nucleated cell counts. This table comes from immunoSEQ multiplex PCR, and its TCRdb copy is limited to in-frame clones, with some not included. That table is the source of V, J and clone size, and D and trimming were worked out from the DNA. The table lists about 360,000 clones, around 83% of them singletons. V lost 0 bases to trimming and J lost 4 bases; unmatched junction nucleotides: 9. The CDR3 covers 16 residues. CDR1 and CDR2 (germline): MNHEY, SVGEGT. The rearrangement joins TRBV6-2 or TRBV6-3 to TRBJ2-7; 7 nucleotides match TRBD2. The TCR sequence derives from a man in his thirties or forties with active or convalescent COVID-19. The sample consisted of peripheral blood. The DNA for the CDR3 is TGTGCCAGCAGTTACTCGAGGGCCGGGGGGTTATACGAGCAGTACTTC. Amino acid sequence: CASSYSRAGGLYEQYF.